This section outlines one TCR beta chain sequence together with its context. Its target is not known. This sample is part of a study of shared clonotypes between healthy human individuals. CD45RO-negative, CCR7-positively selected cells formed the naive CD8 fraction, excluding terminally differentiated effector memory CD45RA+ cells. General study results and limits: Rarefaction revealed incomplete sorted-subset sequencing despite large depth.

Produced via immunoSEQ multiplex PCR; TCRdb's table is partial and in-frame only. The sample yields a few million clones, approximately 92% seen once. The sequencing input was naive CD8+ T cells from PBMCs. The sequence came from a man between 18 and 35 years old in good health. Some clones in this sample may be carry-over from other donors' samples.

CDR3 amino acids: CASSLSGLYNEQFF. CDR3 coding DNA: TGTGCCAGCAGTTTATCGGGTCTGTACAATGAGCAGTTCTTC. The V call is TRBV27, the J call TRBJ2-1; D gene uncertain. This CDR3 contains 14 residues. Trimming pared 0 bases from V and 4 bases from J, leaving 7 bases between. CDR1 is MNHEY, CDR2 SMNVEV, per germline (reference sequence).